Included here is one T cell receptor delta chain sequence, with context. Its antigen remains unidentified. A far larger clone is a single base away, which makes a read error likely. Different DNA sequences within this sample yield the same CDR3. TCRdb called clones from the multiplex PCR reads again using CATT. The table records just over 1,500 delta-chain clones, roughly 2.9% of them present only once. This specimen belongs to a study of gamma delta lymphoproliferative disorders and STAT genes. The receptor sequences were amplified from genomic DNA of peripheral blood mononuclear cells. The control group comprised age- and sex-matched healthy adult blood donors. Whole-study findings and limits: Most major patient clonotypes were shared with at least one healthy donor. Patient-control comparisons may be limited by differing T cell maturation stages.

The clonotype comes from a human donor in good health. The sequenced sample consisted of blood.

This CDR3 reads CALGALLGGYTDKLIF. As DNA, the CDR3 is TGTGCTCTTGGGGCCTTACTGGGGGGGTACACCGATAAGCTCATCTTT. The chain employs TRDV1 and TRDJ1; 8 nucleotides agree with TRDD3. This CDR3 is 16 amino acids long. Germline CDR1 reads TSWWSYY; CDR2 reads QGS.